This TCR beta chain was recovered during a study of blood T cell repertoires in COVID-19. The overall study: The samples span acute and convalescent COVID-19 from the United States, Italy and Spain. The cDNA or gDNA used as material had been derived from T cells, B-cell-depleted T cells, or PBMCs.

In the authors' methods: Amplified reference gene primers provided the basis for estimating nucleated cell counts. TCRdb's table, derived via immunoSEQ multiplex PCR, lists solely in-frame clones and lacks some. V and J calls and clone size follow that table, whereas D and trimming were derived from the DNA. The table has approximately 160,000 clones, around 87% seen once. CDR3 length: 15 amino acids. Germline lookup yields CDR1 MNHNY and CDR2 SVGAGI (reference sequence). Trimming took off 0 bases at V and 6 bases at J, with 15 bases between the two ends. The Seattle patients, enrolled during active infection, were followed longitudinally.

This sequence joins TRBV6-6 and TRBJ2-7; no clear D. The sequence derives from a man between 60 and 75 years old with COVID-19, enrolled during active disease. The sample comprised peripheral blood. CDR3 residues: CASSYSNGVPTEQYF. The CDR3 DNA reads TGTGCCAGCAGTTACTCGAACGGTGTACCCACCGAGCAGTACTTC.